Included here is one TCR beta chain sequence, with context. This sample is drawn from a study of blood T cell repertoires in COVID-19. Background on the study: Samples of COVID-19 (acute and convalescent) were obtained from the United States, Italy and Spain.

Clones were sequenced by immunoSEQ multiplex PCR, and TCRdb holds only the in-frame ones, with some missing. Altogether under 300,000 clones are present, nearly 90% being singletons, with the ten largest covering 2.1%. The receptor's source is a woman aged 55-70 years with COVID-19, enrolled during active disease. The sequenced sample was peripheral blood.

CDR3 bases: TGTGCCAGCAGTCGGACAGGGGGCTCCTATCAGCCCCAGCATTTT. This sequence encodes CASSRTGGSYQPQHF. The chain links TRBV27 to TRBJ1-5; 11 nucleotides match TRBD1. Looked up from germline, CDR1 is MNHEY and CDR2 is SMNVEV (reference sequence). V trimming: 5 bases; J trimming: 5 bases; junction bases outside the gene matches: 5. This CDR3 contains 15 residues.